This TCR beta chain was sequenced during a study of blood T cell repertoires in COVID-19. Looking at the study overall: Researchers got acute and convalescent COVID-19 samples from the United States, Italy and Spain. PBMCs, B-cell-depleted T cells, or T cells provided the cDNA or gDNA that made up the material.

V was clipped by 0 bases and J by 3 bases, with 9 bases between them. This CDR3 is 14 amino acids long. Germline lookup yields CDR1 SGHRS and CDR2 YFSETQ. Authors' processing steps: Quantification of nucleated cells was approximated via reference gene primer amplification. The repertoire was sequenced with immunoSEQ multiplex PCR; TCRdb's copy has only in-frame clones and lacks some. V and J calls and clone size come straight from that table; D and trimming were deduced from the DNA. The sample lists under 65,000 clones; around 90% were seen once. Sample: peripheral blood. This clonotype was sampled from a woman of 80 years or more with active COVID-19. V gene TRBV5-1 combines with J gene TRBJ2-5; D is unresolved. The CDR3 protein is CASSLEIPEETQYF. The CDR3 bases are TGCGCCAGCAGCTTGGAAATCCCAGAAGAGACCCAGTACTTC.